Included here is one TCR beta chain sequence, with context. Its antigen is not known. The sample is drawn from a study of vaccination effects on CD4 cells after COVID-19. The J segment lost 4 bases and the V segment lost 10 bases, leaving 1 base of the junction unmatched. CDR1 MNHEY and CDR2 SVGAGI come from the germline V gene. The CDR3 totals 11 residues. Libraries were prepared by immunoSEQ multiplex PCR; TCRdb keeps only in-frame clonotypes and omits some of them. Of around 30,000 clones in the sample, over 75% were seen once. ViraFEST assay sequencing came after antigen-specific CD4+ T cells were expanded with viral peptide pools. Following 10 days of culture, CD4+ T cells were isolated. Two-dose BNT162b2 or mRNA-1273 vaccination was given to participants. The study found no prior SARS-CoV-2 infection in the vaccine recipients, who tested negative for nucleocapsid antibodies.

The J gene is TRBJ2-3, the V gene TRBV6-5; the match to TRBD1 covers 8 bases. Here the sequenced sample was CD4+ T cells from PBMCs cultured with SARS-CoV-2 spike peptides, taken after COVID-19 vaccination. This receptor was obtained from a human donor who received a COVID-19 vaccine. Some clones in this sample may be carry-over from other donors' samples. In DNA, the CDR3 is TGTGCCACACAGGGGGCAGATACGCAGTATTTT. The encoded protein is CATQGADTQYF.